This TCR beta chain was recovered during a study of cytomegalovirus exposure and HLA in healthy donors. Study-wide background: The same platform was used for the 130 or so validation repertoires as for the roughly 670 first-cohort repertoires, as reported in a later analysis.

Some clones are missing from TCRdb's copy, which holds only in-frame ones; the method was immunoSEQ multiplex PCR. The sample lists under 250,000 clones, about 81% occurring once. Germline V gives CDR1 MNHEY, CDR2 SMNVEV (reference sequence). The V gene lost 10 bases and the J gene lost 1 base, with 10 bases spanning the gap. This CDR3 is built from 12 residues. Regarding the study as a whole: In vitro checks showed that three CMV-associated chains really do target CMV antigens. In the 120 or so validation repertoires, about 94% of cluster scores exceeded 0, per a later analysis. Among TCR beta chains, those listed as cytomegalovirus-associated numbered about 160.

Concerning this clone itself: Its antigen is currently unknown.

The rearrangement uses TRBV27 and TRBJ2-5; tentatively, D is TRBD1 (5 bases). This clonotype was sampled from a woman aged 25-40 years in good health and CMV-seronegative. Sample: PBMCs. CDR3 residues: CAIGRGQETQYF. In nucleotides, the CDR3 is TGTGCCATTGGAAGGGGCCAAGAGACCCAGTACTTC.